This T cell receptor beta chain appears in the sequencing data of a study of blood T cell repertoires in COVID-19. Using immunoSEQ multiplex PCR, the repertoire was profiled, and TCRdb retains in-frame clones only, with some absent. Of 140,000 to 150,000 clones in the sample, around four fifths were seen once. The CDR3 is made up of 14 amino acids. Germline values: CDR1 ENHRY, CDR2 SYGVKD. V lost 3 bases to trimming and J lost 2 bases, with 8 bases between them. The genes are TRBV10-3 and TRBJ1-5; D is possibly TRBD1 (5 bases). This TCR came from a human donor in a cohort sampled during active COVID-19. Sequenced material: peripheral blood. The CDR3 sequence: CAISDLGGNQPQHF. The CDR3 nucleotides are TGTGCCATCAGTGACCTAGGGGGCAATCAGCCCCAGCATTTT.